One T cell receptor beta chain is described in this entry. The sample comes from a study of blood T cell repertoires in COVID-19. CDR3 length equals 17 residues. V was shortened by 0 bases and J by 2 bases, with 14 bases between the two germline ends. Germline V gene lookup returns CDR1 SEHNR and CDR2 FQNEAQ (reference sequence). Assignment of participants to cohorts was predicated upon participant-reported clinical history. Symptom resolution, clearance, or two negative PCRs marked the recovered donors of Cohort 3. TCRdb's copy holds only in-frame clones and misses some; the assay was immunoSEQ multiplex PCR. The table lists 140,000 or so clones, about 79% of them singletons.

V and J are TRBV7-9 and TRBJ2-1; D remains ambiguous. The sample was PBMCs or T cells enriched from blood (not recorded which). The origin of this receptor is a man aged 45-65 years who had recovered from COVID-19. The CDR3 here is CASSLAIESGPYNEQFF. CDR3 DNA sequence: TGTGCCAGCAGCTTAGCAATAGAGTCAGGCCCCTACAATGAGCAGTTCTTC.